One and the same sample provided the 4 T cell receptor beta chains below, sequenced in a study of blood T cells in healthy people across ages. It was with a sample-barcoded 5' primer and a J-beta primer mix that a second PCR of roughly 6 to 12 cycles was run. TCRdb reanalysed the 5' RACE reads using MiXCR and keeps one entry per CDR3 protein. The sample yields about a million distinct CDR3 sequences, 51% seen once. Sequencing was done on a sample of blood. Receptor source: a woman aged 55 to 70 in good health.

This clonotype was detected only a few times. The chain employs TRBV30 and TRBJ2-7; the match to TRBD1 covers 9 bases. Germline V gene sequence: CDR1 GTSNPN, CDR2 SVGIG (reference sequence). V shed 5 bases and J 0 bases; nucleotides not matched to a gene: 2. This CDR3 is 13 amino acids long. The DNA for the CDR3 is TGTGCCTGGCGGACAGGGGTCTCCTACGAGCAGTACTTC. This codes for CAWRTGVSYEQYF.

The V gene is TRBV9, the J gene TRBJ2-7, with D tentatively TRBD1 (5 bases). Trimming pared 0 bases from V and 2 bases from J, leaving 9 bases between. The germline V gene encodes CDR1 SGDLS and CDR2 YYNGEE. The CDR3 is 14 residues long. In nucleotides, the CDR3 is TGTGCCAGCAGCGTAGAAGTACAGGCCTACGAGCAGTACTTC. This translates into CASSVEVQAYEQYF.

J is TRBJ2-7 and V is TRBV6-1, with 10 positions matching TRBD2. Per germline, CDR1 MNHNS and CDR2 SASEGT. V lost 4 bases, J lost 3 bases, and 6 bases stayed unmatched. There are 15 residues in the CDR3. The CDR3, as DNA: TGTGCCAGCAGTGCCCTAGCGGGAGCTATCTACGAGCAGTACTTC. Its translation: CASSALAGAIYEQYF.

The CDR3 reads CSASGSGRVLSYNEQYF. The CDR3 coding sequence is TGCAGTGCCTCGGGGAGCGGGAGGGTCCTCTCCTACAATGAGCAGTACTTC. This chain links TRBV20-1 with TRBJ2-1, with TRBD2 matching 10 bases. Near its end, the DNA agrees better with TRBJ2-7, so the J call may be wrong. CDR1 and CDR2 (germline): DFQATT, SNEGSKA (reference sequence). The CDR3 sequence is 17 residues long.